This T cell receptor beta chain came from a study of patients and donors after allogeneic stem cell transplantation. Germline V gene sequence: CDR1 SGHAT, CDR2 FQNNGV. CDR3 length: 12 amino acids. V lost 1 base and J lost 10, with 9 bases in between. Via MiXCR, TCRdb re-called the RT-PCR reads, giving one row per CDR3 protein. In the table there are a few hundred thousand distinct CDR3 sequences, about 37% of which are singletons. The gene calls are TRBV11-2 and TRBJ2-3, with D unresolved. The sequenced sample consisted of blood, either unsorted or a sorted T cell fraction (not recorded which). The TCR originated in a human donor who was either an allogeneic HSCT recipient or a stem cell or donor lymphocyte infusion donor (not recorded which). It is not recorded whose cells these are; they may come from a transplant donor. CDR3 loop: CASSLARLAQYF. The CDR3 DNA sequence: TGTGCCAGCAGCTTAGCCCGACTGGCGCAGTATTTT.